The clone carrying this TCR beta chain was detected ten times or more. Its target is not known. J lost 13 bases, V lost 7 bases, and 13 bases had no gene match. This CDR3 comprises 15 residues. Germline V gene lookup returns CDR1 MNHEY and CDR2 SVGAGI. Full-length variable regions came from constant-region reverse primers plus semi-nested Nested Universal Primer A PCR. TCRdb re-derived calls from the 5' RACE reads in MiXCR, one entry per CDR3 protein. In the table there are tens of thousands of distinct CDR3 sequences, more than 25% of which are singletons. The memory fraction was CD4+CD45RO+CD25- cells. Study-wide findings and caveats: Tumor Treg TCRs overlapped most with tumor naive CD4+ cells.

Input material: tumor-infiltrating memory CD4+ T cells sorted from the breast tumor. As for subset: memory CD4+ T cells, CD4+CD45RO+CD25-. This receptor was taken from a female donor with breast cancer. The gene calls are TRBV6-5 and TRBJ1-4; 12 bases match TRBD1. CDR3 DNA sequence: TGTGCCAGCACCCAAAAACCGGGACAGGGGGCCAGACTGTTTTTT. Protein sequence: CASTQKPGQGARLFF.